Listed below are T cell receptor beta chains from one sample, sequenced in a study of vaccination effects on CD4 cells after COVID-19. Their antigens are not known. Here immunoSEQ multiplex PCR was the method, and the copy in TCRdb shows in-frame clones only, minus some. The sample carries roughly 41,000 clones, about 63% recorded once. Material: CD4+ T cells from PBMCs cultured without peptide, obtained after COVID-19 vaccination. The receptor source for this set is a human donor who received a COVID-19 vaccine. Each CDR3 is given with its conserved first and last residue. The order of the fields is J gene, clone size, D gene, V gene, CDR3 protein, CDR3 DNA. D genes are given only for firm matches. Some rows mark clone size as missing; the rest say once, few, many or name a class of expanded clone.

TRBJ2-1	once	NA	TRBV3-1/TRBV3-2	CASRSGSSYNEQFF	TGTGCCAGCCGTAGCGGAAGCTCCTACAATGAGCAGTTCTTC
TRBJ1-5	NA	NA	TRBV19	CASSRTDSNQPQHF	TGTGCCAGTAGCAGGACAGATAGCAATCAGCCCCAGCATTTT
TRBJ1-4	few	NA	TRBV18	CASSPPNEKLFF	TGTGCCAGCTCACCACCCAATGAAAAACTGTTTTTT
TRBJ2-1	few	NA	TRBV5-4	CASSLTGSSYNEQFF	TGTGCCAGCAGCTTGACAGGGAGCTCCTACAATGAGCAGTTCTTC
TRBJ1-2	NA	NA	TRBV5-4	CASSLSAGDGYGYTF	TGTGCCAGCAGCTTGTCCGCAGGGGACGGCTATGGCTACACCTTC
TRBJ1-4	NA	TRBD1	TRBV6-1	CASSEGPTGVEKLFF	TGTGCCAGCAGTGAAGGCCCAACAGGGGTCGAAAAACTGTTTTTT
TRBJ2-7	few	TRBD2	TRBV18	CASSPGLAETYEQYF	TGTGCCAGCTCACCAGGTCTAGCGGAAACCTACGAGCAGTACTTC
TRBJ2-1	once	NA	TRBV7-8	CASSLPRSDEQFF	TGTGCCAGCAGCTTACCCAGGTCTGATGAGCAGTTCTTC
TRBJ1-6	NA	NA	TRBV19	CASRVGVNSPLHF	TGTGCCAGTAGAGTAGGGGTTAATTCACCCCTCCACTTT
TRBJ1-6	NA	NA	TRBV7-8	CASSLAGTSTSPLHF	TGTGCCAGCAGCTTAGCCGGGACATCGACTTCACCCCTCCACTTT
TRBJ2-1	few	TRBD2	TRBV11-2	CASSPWAGSGRLVNNEQFF	TGTGCCAGCAGCCCCTGGGCGGGTAGCGGGAGATTGGTGAACAATGAGCAGTTCTTC
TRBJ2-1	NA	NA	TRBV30	CAWSPPGRGLYNEQFF	TGTGCCTGGAGTCCCCCGGGCAGGGGACTTTACAATGAGCAGTTCTTC
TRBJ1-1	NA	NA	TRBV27	CASSRRETNTEAFF	TGTGCCAGCAGTCGCAGGGAAACAAACACTGAAGCTTTCTTT
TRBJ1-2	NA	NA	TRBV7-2	CASSRTGGDYGYTF	TGTGCCAGCAGCCGTACGGGGGGGGACTATGGCTACACCTTC
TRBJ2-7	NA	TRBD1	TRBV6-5	CASSRGTGAYEQYF	TGTGCCAGCAGCCGGGGGACAGGGGCTTACGAGCAGTACTTC
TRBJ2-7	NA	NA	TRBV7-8	CASSLYQGLSYEQYF	TGTGCCAGCAGCTTATACCAGGGCCTCTCCTACGAGCAGTACTTC
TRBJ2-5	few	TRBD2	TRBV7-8	CASSLASLAGTQETQYF	TGTGCCAGCAGCTTAGCGTCTCTAGCGGGGACACAAGAGACCCAGTACTTC
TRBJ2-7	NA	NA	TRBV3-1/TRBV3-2	CASSQATGYEQYF	TGTGCCAGCAGCCAAGCGACTGGTTACGAGCAGTACTTC
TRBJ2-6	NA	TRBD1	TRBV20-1	CSASGRGQASGANVLTF	TGCAGTGCTAGTGGAAGGGGACAGGCGTCTGGGGCCAACGTCCTGACTTTC
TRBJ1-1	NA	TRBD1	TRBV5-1	CASSPRTGTPEAFF	TGCGCCAGCAGCCCGAGGACAGGGACGCCTGAAGCTTTCTTT
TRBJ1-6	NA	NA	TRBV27	CASRPDRFTYNSPLHF	TGTGCCAGTCGACCCGACAGGTTCACCTATAATTCACCCCTCCACTTT
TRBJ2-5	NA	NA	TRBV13	CASRPTGRLGETQYF	TGTGCCAGCAGACCGACCGGACGTCTGGGAGAGACCCAGTACTTC
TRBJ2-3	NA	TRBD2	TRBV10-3	CAISDKTSGRTDTQYF	TGTGCCATCAGTGATAAGACTAGCGGAAGGACAGATACGCAGTATTTT
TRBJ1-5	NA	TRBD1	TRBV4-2	CASSQGTGVLGNQPQHF	TGTGCCAGCAGCCAAGGAACAGGGGTGCTTGGCAATCAGCCCCAGCATTTT
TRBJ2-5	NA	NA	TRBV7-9	CASRLGAQETQYF	TGTGCCAGCAGGTTGGGGGCCCAAGAGACCCAGTACTTC
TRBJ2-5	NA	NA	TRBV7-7	CASSLGRQVTQETQYF	TGTGCCAGCAGCTTAGGGCGACAGGTGACCCAAGAGACCCAGTACTTC
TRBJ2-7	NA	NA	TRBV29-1	CSVEDAPFGQGYEQYF	TGCAGCGTTGAAGATGCTCCTTTCGGGCAGGGCTACGAGCAGTACTTC
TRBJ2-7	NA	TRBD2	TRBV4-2	CASSRLTGTSATPSSYEQYF	TGTGCCAGCAGCCGTCTAACCGGGACTAGCGCTACTCCGAGCTCCTACGAGCAGTACTTC
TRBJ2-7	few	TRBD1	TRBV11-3	CASSAGQGPTYEQYF	TGTGCCAGCAGCGCGGGACAGGGGCCTACCTACGAGCAGTACTTC
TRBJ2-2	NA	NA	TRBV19	CASRGWGGAETGELFF	TGTGCCAGTCGGGGGTGGGGGGGCGCAGAGACCGGGGAGCTGTTTTTT
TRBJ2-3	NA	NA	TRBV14	CASSQDWVGDTQYF	TGTGCCAGCAGCCAAGATTGGGTTGGAGATACGCAGTATTTT
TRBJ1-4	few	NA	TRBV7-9	CASSFYRNNEKLFF	TGTGCCAGCAGCTTCTACAGGAACAATGAAAAACTGTTTTTT
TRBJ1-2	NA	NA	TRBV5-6	CASSSRDRRLYGYTF	TGTGCCAGCAGCTCCCGGGATAGGAGGCTCTATGGCTACACCTTC
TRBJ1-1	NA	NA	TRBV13	CASSLSLPGQFGNTEAFF	TGTGCCAGCAGCTTAAGCCTTCCCGGACAGTTTGGGAACACTGAAGCTTTCTTT
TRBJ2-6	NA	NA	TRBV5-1	CASNQGTSGANVLTF	TGCGCCAGCAACCAGGGGACCTCTGGGGCCAACGTCCTGACTTTC
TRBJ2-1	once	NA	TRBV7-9	CASSPGLNEQFF	TGTGCCAGCAGCCCTGGACTTAATGAGCAGTTCTTC
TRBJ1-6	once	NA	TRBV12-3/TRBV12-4	CASSLRAAPLHF	TGTGCCAGCAGTTTGAGGGCCGCACCCCTCCACTTT
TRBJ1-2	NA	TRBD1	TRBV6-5	CASRATGIYGYTF	TGTGCCAGCAGAGCGACAGGGATCTATGGCTACACCTTC
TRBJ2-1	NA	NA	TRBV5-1	CASSLGPEVAPYNEQFF	TGCGCCAGCAGCTTGGGCCCAGAAGTGGCCCCCTACAATGAGCAGTTCTTC
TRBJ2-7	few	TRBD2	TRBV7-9	CASSRQTSGGAYEQYF	TGTGCCAGCAGCCGACAGACTAGCGGGGGGGCCTACGAGCAGTACTTC
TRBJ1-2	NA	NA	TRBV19	CASSTGDTNYGYTF	TGTGCCAGTAGTACCGGGGACACCAACTATGGCTACACCTTC
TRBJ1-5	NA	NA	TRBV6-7	CASSYSTPQKDRYHQPQHF	TGTGCCAGCAGTTACTCGACCCCACAAAAGGACCGTTACCATCAGCCCCAGCATTTT
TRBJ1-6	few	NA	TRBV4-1	CASSHYRVNSPLHF	TGCGCCAGCAGCCATTACAGGGTTAATTCACCCCTCCACTTT
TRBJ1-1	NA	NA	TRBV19	CAELEAFF	TGTGCCGAGTTAGAAGCTTTCTTT
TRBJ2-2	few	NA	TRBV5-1	CASSLVPGIGELFF	TGCGCCAGCAGCTTGGTGCCAGGGATCGGGGAGCTGTTTTTT
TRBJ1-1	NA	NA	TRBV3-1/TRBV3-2	CASSQVRGTVNTEAFF	TGTGCCAGCAGCCAAGTTCGGGGGACGGTCAACACTGAAGCTTTCTTT
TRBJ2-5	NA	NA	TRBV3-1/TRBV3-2	CASSQVDTQETQYF	TGTGCCAGCAGCCAAGTAGACACCCAAGAGACCCAGTACTTC
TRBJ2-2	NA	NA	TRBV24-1	CATSDIGVPGELFF	TGTGCCACCAGTGACATAGGTGTTCCCGGGGAGCTGTTTTTT
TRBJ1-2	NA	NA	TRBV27	CASRRGGFNYGYTF	TGTGCCAGCCGCAGAGGAGGCTTTAACTATGGCTACACCTTC
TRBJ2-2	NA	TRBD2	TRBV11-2	CASSQIRTSGRANTGELFF	TGTGCCAGCAGCCAGATCCGGACTAGCGGGAGGGCGAACACCGGGGAGCTGTTTTTT
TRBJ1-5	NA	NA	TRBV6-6	CASDQGELQPQHF	TGTGCCAGCGACCAGGGCGAACTCCAGCCCCAGCATTTT
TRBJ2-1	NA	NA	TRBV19	CASSVAGIGAEQFF	TGTGCCAGTAGTGTGGCGGGGATCGGCGCTGAGCAGTTCTTC